These 15 T cell receptor beta chains were sequenced from one sample in a study of blood T cell repertoires in COVID-19. Sequencing was performed with immunoSEQ multiplex PCR; in TCRdb, only in-frame clones are kept and a portion is missing. The sample has some 130,000 clones, around 80% seen once. Material: peripheral blood. The source is a man aged 55 to 70 with acute or convalescent COVID-19.

The chain uses TRBV2 and TRBJ1-1, with 11 nucleotides matching TRBD1. Trimming cost V 6 bases and J 11 bases; bases outside gene matches: 5. The CDR3 consists of 12 residues. CDR1 and CDR2 (germline): SNHLY, FYNNEI. The CDR3: CASRGDRGSAFF. Here the CDR3 DNA reads TGTGCCAGCAGGGGGGACAGGGGGTCTGCTTTCTTT.

CDR3 sequence reads: CASSEEQGISGNTIYF. CDR3 nucleotides: TGTGCCAGCAGTGAGGAACAGGGTATCTCTGGAAACACCATATATTTT. This chain uses TRBV2 with TRBJ1-3; D may be TRBD1 (6 bases). V was trimmed by 3 bases and J by 0 bases, leaving 12 bases between them. The CDR3 is 16 residues long. Germline V gene sequence: CDR1 SNHLY, CDR2 FYNNEI.

The rearrangement links TRBV19 to TRBJ1-4; tentatively, D is TRBD1 (5 bases). This CDR3 has 16 residues. The V end was cut by 5 bases, the J end by 4 bases, with 17 bases between. CDR1 is LNHDA and CDR2 is SQIVND in the germline V gene (reference sequence). The DNA of the CDR3 is TGTGCCAGTAGTCCCAACGAAAAGGGACTTAATGAAAAACTGTTTTTT. This sequence encodes CASSPNEKGLNEKLFF.

In this sample, this clone turned up a few times. The genes are TRBV9 and TRBJ2-7; D gene unclear. Germline V gene lookup returns CDR1 SGDLS and CDR2 YYNGEE. Between the trimmed V and J ends, which lost 0 bases and 3 bases, there was a span of 10 bases. The CDR3 sequence is 14 residues long. Here the CDR3 reads CASSVATRDYEQYF. The DNA of the CDR3 is TGTGCCAGCAGCGTAGCTACGAGAGACTACGAGCAGTACTTC.

The J gene is TRBJ2-5, the V gene TRBV2, with D unclear. The V end lost 2 bases, the J end lost 1 base, and 8 bases lay between the germline ends. The CDR3 has 14 residues. In germline, CDR1 is SNHLY, CDR2 FYNNEI. The CDR3 sequence: CASSERHFQETQYF. CDR3 coding DNA: TGTGCCAGCAGTGAAAGACACTTCCAAGAGACCCAGTACTTC.

The V call is TRBV5-1, the J call TRBJ2-1; the match to TRBD2 covers 8 bases. Germline lookup yields CDR1 SGHRS and CDR2 YFSETQ. V shed 1 base and J 6 bases; nucleotides not matched to a gene: 3. CDR3 length: 14 amino acids. CDR3 residues: CASSLPSGSNEQFF. CDR3 sequence (DNA): TGCGCCAGCAGCTTGCCCAGCGGGAGCAATGAGCAGTTCTTC. Drawing the rest from reference TRBV5-1 and TRBJ2-1, the complete variable domain is KAGVTQTPRYLIKTRGQQVTLSCSPISGHRSVSWYQQTPGQGLQFLFEYFSETQRNKGNFPGRFSGRQFSNSRSEMNVSTLELGDSALYLCASSLPSGSNEQFFGPGTRLTVL.

The chain recombines TRBV7-8 with TRBJ2-3, with TRBD2 matching over 13 bases. Germline values: CDR1 SGHVS, CDR2 FQNEAQ. The CDR3 is 15 residues long. With V trimmed by 5 bases and J by 3 bases, 2 bases remained unmatched. The CDR3 sequence: CASSVGLAGTDTQYF. CDR3 in DNA: TGTGCCAGCAGCGTGGGACTAGCGGGGACAGATACGCAGTATTTT.

The V and J genes are TRBV6-6 and TRBJ2-7, with 10 bases lining up with TRBD2. V shed 6 bases, J shed 2 bases, and the junction held 4 bases outside the gene matches. Per the germline V gene, CDR1 is MNHNY and CDR2 is SVGAGI (reference sequence). The CDR3 spans 14 residues. The CDR3 coding sequence is TGTGCCAGCAGCCTTACTAGCGGGGCCTACGAGCAGTACTTC. Translated: CASSLTSGAYEQYF.

Remarks on this clone: This specimen includes other DNA sequences encoding the same CDR3. The chain has TRBV7-2 and TRBJ2-7; D not certain. The V gene's germline CDR1 is SGHTA and CDR2 FQGNSA. V was shortened by 2 bases and J by 2 bases, with 10 bases between the two germline ends. This CDR3 is built from 14 residues. The CDR3 loop is CASSLSRTTYEQYF. The CDR3 DNA is TGTGCCAGCAGCTTATCTAGAACGACCTACGAGCAGTACTTC.

V is TRBV21-1 and J is TRBJ1-1; TRBD1 reflects the table's D call only, with no check against the DNA. TRBV21-1 is designated a pseudogene. This CDR3 contains 14 residues. CDR3 sequence: CASSSKQGPTEAFF. The CDR3 coding sequence is TGTGCCAGCAGCAGCAAACAGGGCCCCACTGAAGCTTTCTTT.

V gene TRBV6-2 or TRBV6-3 combines with J gene TRBJ2-2, with D unresolved. The V end was cut by 4 bases, the J end by 5 bases, with 8 bases between. The CDR3 totals 13 residues. The germline CDR1 and CDR2 sequences are MNHEY and SVGEGT. CDR3 nucleotides: TGTGCCAGCAGTTCCTCTTATACCGGGGAGCTGTTTTTT. Translated: CASSSSYTGELFF.

The chain has TRBV7-8 and TRBJ1-2; TRBD1 is a possible D gene (6 bases). CDR1 SGHVS and CDR2 FQNEAQ come from the germline V gene. The V gene lost 9 bases and the J gene lost 3 bases, with 14 bases spanning the gap. The CDR3 contains 13 residues. The CDR3 bases are TGTGCCAGTAAGGGGGAAAACGACTATGGCTACACCTTC. It specifies CASKGENDYGYTF.

V and J are TRBV29-1 and TRBJ1-2, with 7 bases fitting TRBD1. The CDR3 has 14 residues. Trimming cost V 6 bases and J 7 bases; bases outside gene matches: 14. The V gene's germline CDR1 is SQVTM and CDR2 ANQGSEA. The CDR3: CSVLTGNPALGYTF. CDR3 in DNA: TGCAGCGTCCTGACAGGGAACCCAGCCCTTGGCTACACCTTC.

A note on this clone: This same CDR3 is encoded by further DNA sequences in the sample. This rearrangement joins TRBV3-1 (or the pseudogene TRBV3-2) to TRBJ2-7; D possibly corresponds to TRBD2 (7 bases). Germline loops: CDR1 LGHDT, CDR2 YNNKEL (reference sequence). The CDR3 spans 16 residues. V lost 4 bases and J 2 bases, leaving 18 bases between the germline ends. For the CDR3, the DNA is TGTGCCAGCAGCCCCGCGAGGGGGGGATCAACCTACGAGCAGTACTTC. It encodes CASSPARGGSTYEQYF.

CDR3 protein: CASTSSLSSYNEQFF. The CDR3 nucleotides read TGTGCCAGCACCTCGTCCCTTAGCTCCTACAATGAGCAGTTCTTC. This chain links TRBV28 with TRBJ2-1; no definite D call. Germline values: CDR1 MDHEN, CDR2 SYDVKM. The CDR3 spans 15 residues. V was trimmed by 7 bases and J by 0 bases, leaving 13 bases between them.